This paragraph covers one T cell receptor beta chain sequence. No antigen is known for it. These data belong to a study of OX40 agonist ivuxolimab in advanced cancers. Study-level information: The treatment was a fully human IgG2 OX40 agonist, ivuxolimab. Partial responses were seen in three patients, one with hepatocellular carcinoma and two with cutaneous melanoma. Study observations and caveats: Expanded peripheral T-cell antigen specificity went undetermined.

Data came from immunoSEQ multiplex PCR; TCRdb stores just in-frame clones and leaves some out. The profile covers under 95,000 clones, with approximately 80% appearing a single time and 2.5% to 3% taken by the ten largest. The sample consisted of CD4+ or CD8+ T cells sorted from blood, taken in a trial of the OX40 agonist ivuxolimab. This receptor was obtained from an adult with an advanced solid tumor such as melanoma, head and neck, liver or kidney cancer.

CDR3 sequence: CASNFADNSPLHF. The CDR3, as DNA: TGTGCCAGCAATTTCGCAGATAATTCACCCCTCCACTTT. The chain has TRBV6-6 and TRBJ1-6; the D is unclear. The V end lost 7 bases, the J end lost 5 bases, and 9 bases lay between the germline ends. The CDR3 runs to 13 residues. Germline V gene data show CDR1 as MNHNY and CDR2 as SVGAGI (reference sequence).